A selection of T cell receptor beta chains follows, all from one sample in a study of cytomegalovirus exposure and HLA in healthy donors. Produced via immunoSEQ multiplex PCR; TCRdb's table is partial and in-frame only. Its table lists 150,000 to 250,000 clones. The sequenced material came from PBMCs. The receptor set was obtained from a boy aged 5-17 years in good health and CMV-seronegative. Each CDR3 is given with its conserved first and last residue. Each record gives: D gene, V gene, J gene, CDR3 protein, CDR3 DNA. D genes are given only for firm matches.

D gene: TRBD1
V gene: TRBV28
J gene: TRBJ2-7
CDR3 protein: CASIPQGQRGEQYF
CDR3 DNA: TGTGCCAGCATTCCACAGGGACAGCGAGGCGAGCAGTACTTC

D gene: .
V gene: TRBV20-1
J gene: TRBJ1-4
CDR3 protein: CSARDYEELFF
CDR3 DNA: TGCAGTGCTAGAGATTACGAGGAACTGTTTTTT

D gene: .
V gene: TRBV9
J gene: TRBJ1-2
CDR3 protein: CASSGNTARLNYGYTF
CDR3 DNA: TGTGCCAGCAGCGGAAATACAGCCCGATTAAACTATGGCTACACCTTC

D gene: .
V gene: TRBV11-2
J gene: TRBJ2-6
CDR3 protein: CASSLGGESGANVLTF
CDR3 DNA: TGTGCCAGCAGCTTAGGGGGGGAGAGTGGGGCCAACGTCCTGACTTTC

D gene: .
V gene: TRBV19
J gene: TRBJ1-5
CDR3 protein: CASLREGDRNQPQHF
CDR3 DNA: TGTGCCAGTCTCAGGGAAGGGGATCGCAATCAGCCCCAGCATTTT

D gene: .
V gene: TRBV19
J gene: TRBJ1-3
CDR3 protein: CASSMGATGNTIYF
CDR3 DNA: TGTGCCAGTAGTATGGGAGCTACGGGGAACACCATATATTTT

D gene: .
V gene: TRBV2
J gene: TRBJ1-2
CDR3 protein: CASQGSHGYTF
CDR3 DNA: TGTGCCAGTCAGGGGTCACATGGCTACACCTTC

D gene: .
V gene: TRBV18
J gene: TRBJ1-6
CDR3 protein: CASSPWADSPLHF
CDR3 DNA: TGTGCCAGCTCACCATGGGCAGACAGTCCCCTCCACTTT

D gene: .
V gene: TRBV6-6
J gene: TRBJ2-1
CDR3 protein: CASSFSELGQQFF
CDR3 DNA: TGTGCCAGCAGTTTCTCGGAGCTAGGACAACAGTTCTTC

D gene: .
V gene: TRBV6-5
J gene: TRBJ1-4
CDR3 protein: CASSYSRATNEKLFF
CDR3 DNA: TGTGCCAGCAGTTACTCGAGGGCTACGAATGAAAAACTGTTTTTT

D gene: .
V gene: TRBV7-9
J gene: TRBJ2-3
CDR3 protein: CASSPTADTQYF
CDR3 DNA: TGTGCCAGCAGCCCGACAGCGGATACGCAGTATTTT

D gene: TRBD2
V gene: TRBV15
J gene: TRBJ2-2
CDR3 protein: CATRDSSGGLGGELFF
CDR3 DNA: TGTGCCACCAGAGACTCTAGCGGGGGGCTAGGCGGGGAGCTGTTTTTT

D gene: .
V gene: TRBV19
J gene: TRBJ1-2
CDR3 protein: CASDSGYGYTF
CDR3 DNA: TGTGCCAGTGATTCGGGCTATGGCTACACCTTC

D gene: TRBD1
V gene: TRBV6-1
J gene: TRBJ2-7
CDR3 protein: CAIQPLGQSYEQYF
CDR3 DNA: TGTGCCATTCAACCCCTGGGACAGTCCTACGAGCAGTACTTC

D gene: .
V gene: TRBV2
J gene: TRBJ1-4
CDR3 protein: CASSERSRSTNEKLFF
CDR3 DNA: TGTGCCAGCAGTGAACGTTCCCGTTCAACTAATGAAAAACTGTTTTTT

D gene: .
V gene: TRBV7-9
J gene: TRBJ2-2
CDR3 protein: CASSFDGDGPGELFF
CDR3 DNA: TGTGCCAGCAGCTTCGACGGGGATGGCCCCGGGGAGCTGTTTTTT

D gene: TRBD1
V gene: TRBV4-1
J gene: TRBJ1-5
CDR3 protein: CASSQEGTGDQPQHF
CDR3 DNA: TGCGCCAGCAGCCAAGAGGGGACAGGGGATCAGCCCCAGCATTTT

D gene: .
V gene: TRBV5-4
J gene: TRBJ2-6
CDR3 protein: CASGTGGANVLTF
CDR3 DNA: TGTGCCAGCGGCACAGGGGGGGCCAACGTCCTGACTTTC

D gene: .
V gene: TRBV5-1
J gene: TRBJ1-1
CDR3 protein: CASSLYSLGRTEAFF
CDR3 DNA: TGCGCCAGCAGCTTGTATAGTCTTGGTCGCACTGAAGCTTTCTTT

D gene: .
V gene: TRBV6-1
J gene: TRBJ1-1
CDR3 protein: CASSVQGDMNTEAFF
CDR3 DNA: TGTGCCAGCAGTGTACAGGGTGACATGAACACTGAAGCTTTCTTT

D gene: .
V gene: TRBV5-1
J gene: TRBJ1-1
CDR3 protein: CASSLTGGTEAFF
CDR3 DNA: TGCGCCAGCAGCTTGACAGGCGGCACTGAAGCTTTCTTT

D gene: .
V gene: TRBV19
J gene: TRBJ2-3
CDR3 protein: CASSVAEGDTQYF
CDR3 DNA: TGTGCCAGTAGTGTGGCGGAGGGGGATACGCAGTATTTT

D gene: .
V gene: TRBV5-1
J gene: TRBJ2-3
CDR3 protein: CASSHVGGTDTQYF
CDR3 DNA: TGCGCCAGCAGCCATGTAGGAGGCACAGATACGCAGTATTTT

D gene: TRBD2
V gene: TRBV19
J gene: TRBJ2-2
CDR3 protein: CASSRRIFAGGYGELFF
CDR3 DNA: TGTGCCAGTAGTAGACGGATCTTCGCGGGGGGGTACGGGGAGCTGTTTTTT

D gene: .
V gene: TRBV29-1
J gene: TRBJ1-5
CDR3 protein: CSVGGSNQPQHF
CDR3 DNA: TGCAGCGTAGGGGGTTCGAATCAGCCCCAGCATTTT

D gene: .
V gene: TRBV19
J gene: TRBJ1-1
CDR3 protein: CASISGPDEAFF
CDR3 DNA: TGTGCCAGTATAAGTGGGCCAGATGAAGCTTTCTTT

D gene: TRBD2
V gene: TRBV10-3
J gene: TRBJ2-3
CDR3 protein: CAISEGGGMTDTQYF
CDR3 DNA: TGTGCCATCAGTGAGGGCGGGGGGATGACAGATACGCAGTATTTT

D gene: .
V gene: TRBV5-6
J gene: TRBJ2-2
CDR3 protein: CASTRERAPTGELFF
CDR3 DNA: TGTGCCAGCACGCGAGAGCGGGCCCCCACCGGGGAGCTGTTTTTT

D gene: TRBD2
V gene: TRBV7-2
J gene: TRBJ2-7
CDR3 protein: CASSLSPQRGASYEQYF
CDR3 DNA: TGTGCCAGCAGCTTAAGCCCACAGCGGGGGGCTTCCTACGAGCAGTACTTC

D gene: .
V gene: TRBV30
J gene: TRBJ2-5
CDR3 protein: CAWSSGQPQETQYF
CDR3 DNA: TGTGCCTGGAGTTCGGGACAACCTCAAGAGACCCAGTACTTC

D gene: TRBD1
V gene: TRBV7-9
J gene: TRBJ2-1
CDR3 protein: CASSLVLGTGSNEQFF
CDR3 DNA: TGTGCCAGCAGCTTAGTTCTAGGGACAGGGTCCAATGAGCAGTTCTTC

D gene: .
V gene: TRBV2
J gene: TRBJ2-1
CDR3 protein: CASSENRDNEQFF
CDR3 DNA: TGTGCCAGCAGTGAAAACAGGGACAATGAGCAGTTCTTC

D gene: .
V gene: TRBV6-5
J gene: TRBJ2-7
CDR3 protein: CASSYNRERDYEQYF
CDR3 DNA: TGTGCCAGCAGTTACAACAGGGAAAGGGATTACGAGCAGTACTTC

D gene: TRBD2
V gene: TRBV4-3
J gene: TRBJ2-2
CDR3 protein: CASSQDGGGYGAGELFF
CDR3 DNA: TGCGCCAGCAGCCAAGACGGCGGGGGGTACGGGGCCGGGGAGCTGTTTTTT

D gene: .
V gene: TRBV6-1
J gene: TRBJ1-1
CDR3 protein: CRTANMNTEAFF
CDR3 DNA: TGCAGGACAGCCAACATGAACACTGAAGCTTTCTTT

D gene: .
V gene: TRBV19
J gene: TRBJ1-5
CDR3 protein: CASSIFSGTSNQPQHF
CDR3 DNA: TGTGCCAGTAGTATCTTCTCAGGGACAAGCAATCAGCCCCAGCATTTT

D gene: TRBD1
V gene: TRBV2
J gene: TRBJ2-4
CDR3 protein: CARGQPVAKNIQYF
CDR3 DNA: TGTGCCAGGGGACAGCCAGTAGCCAAAAACATTCAGTACTTC

D gene: .
V gene: TRBV25-1
J gene: TRBJ2-3
CDR3 protein: CASSFRVGDTQYF
CDR3 DNA: TGTGCCAGCAGTTTCCGGGTTGGTGATACGCAGTATTTT

D gene: .
V gene: TRBV21-1
J gene: TRBJ1-6
CDR3 protein: CASSPRPRENSPLHF
CDR3 DNA: TGTGCCAGCAGCCCGCGACCGCGGGAGAATTCACCCCTCCACTTT

D gene: .
V gene: TRBV28
J gene: TRBJ1-2
CDR3 protein: CASSFSREIIGYTF
CDR3 DNA: TGTGCCAGCAGTTTTTCGAGGGAGATAATTGGCTACACCTTC

D gene: .
V gene: TRBV7-3
J gene: TRBJ2-5
CDR3 protein: CASSSTGRETQYF
CDR3 DNA: TGTGCCAGCAGCTCGACTGGCCGCGAGACCCAGTACTTC

D gene: .
V gene: TRBV1
J gene: TRBJ2-7
CDR3 protein: CTSSPRGTSVHEQYF
CDR3 DNA: TGCACCAGCAGCCCCCGCGGGACTAGCGTCCACGAGCAGTACTTC

D gene: .
V gene: TRBV6-5
J gene: TRBJ1-6
CDR3 protein: CASSSGGYYNSPLHF
CDR3 DNA: TGTGCCAGCAGTTCGGGGGGGTATTATAATTCACCCCTCCACTTT